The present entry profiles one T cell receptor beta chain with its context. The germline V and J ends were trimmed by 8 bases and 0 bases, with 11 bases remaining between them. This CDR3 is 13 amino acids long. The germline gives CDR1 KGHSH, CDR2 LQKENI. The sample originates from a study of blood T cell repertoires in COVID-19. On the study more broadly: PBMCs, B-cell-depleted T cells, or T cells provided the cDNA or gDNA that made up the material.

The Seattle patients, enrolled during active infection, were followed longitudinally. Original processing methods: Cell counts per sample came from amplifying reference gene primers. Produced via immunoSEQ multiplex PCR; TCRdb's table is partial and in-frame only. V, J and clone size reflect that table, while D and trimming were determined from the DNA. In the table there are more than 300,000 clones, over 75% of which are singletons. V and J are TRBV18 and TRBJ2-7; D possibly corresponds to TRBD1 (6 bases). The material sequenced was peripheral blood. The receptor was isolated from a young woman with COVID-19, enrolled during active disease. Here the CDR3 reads CASTRQASYEQYF. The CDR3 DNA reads TGTGCCAGCACCAGACAGGCCTCCTACGAGCAGTACTTC.